The entry that follows covers one TCR beta chain sequence. Antigen unknown. This sample is part of a study of beta chain features in type 1 diabetes. Study details: The study found patients and healthy donors alike in age, gender and cell yields.

Study results and limitations: Naive, central memory and regulatory TCRB repertoires appeared more similar among patients than healthy donors. Shorter TCRB CDR3s, moderately but significantly so, were found in Type 1 diabetes patients in all four CD4+ subsets.

Since all of the isolated RNA was reverse transcribed, expressed TCRB transcripts were what got sequenced. The repertoire was sequenced with immunoSEQ multiplex PCR; TCRdb's copy has only in-frame clones and lacks some. Of under 200,000 clones listed, 8% to 8.5% were seen once; the top ten hold 0.45% to 0.6%. The clonotype originates from a woman aged 18-35 years with type 1 diabetes. Sequenced: central memory CD4+ T cells from blood.

The CDR3 is CASSGGQETDTQYF. DNA for the CDR3: TGCGCCAGCAGCGGAGGACAGGAGACAGATACGCAGTATTTT. The rearrangement links TRBV5-1 to TRBJ2-3; TRBD1 agrees at 7 bases. Germline loops: CDR1 SGHRS, CDR2 YFSETQ. V was pared by 4 bases and J by 3 bases, with 5 bases of the junction left unmatched. The CDR3 has 14 residues.